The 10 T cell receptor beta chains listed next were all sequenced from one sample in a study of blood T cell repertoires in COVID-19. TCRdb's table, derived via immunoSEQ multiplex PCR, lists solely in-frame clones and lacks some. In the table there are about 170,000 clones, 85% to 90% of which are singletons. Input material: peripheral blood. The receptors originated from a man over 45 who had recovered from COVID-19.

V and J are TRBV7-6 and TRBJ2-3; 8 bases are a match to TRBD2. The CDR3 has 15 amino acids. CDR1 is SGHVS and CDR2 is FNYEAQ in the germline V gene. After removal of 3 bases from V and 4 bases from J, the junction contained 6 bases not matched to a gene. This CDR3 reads CASSLTGGLADTQYF. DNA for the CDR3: TGTGCCAGCAGCTTGACGGGGGGGTTGGCAGATACGCAGTATTTT.

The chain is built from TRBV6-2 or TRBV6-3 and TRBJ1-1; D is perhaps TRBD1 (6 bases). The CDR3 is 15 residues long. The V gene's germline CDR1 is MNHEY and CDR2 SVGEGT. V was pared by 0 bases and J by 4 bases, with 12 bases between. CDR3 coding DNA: TGTGCCAGCAGTTACTCAACAGGGCTGGGCACTGAAGCTTTCTTT. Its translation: CASSYSTGLGTEAFF.

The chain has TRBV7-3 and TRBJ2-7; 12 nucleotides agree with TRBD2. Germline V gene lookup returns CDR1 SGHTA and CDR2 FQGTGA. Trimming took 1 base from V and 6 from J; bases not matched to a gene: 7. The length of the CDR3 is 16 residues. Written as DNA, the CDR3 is TGTGCCAGCAGCTTAAAACTAGCGGGAGGAGGAGGCGAGCAGTACTTC. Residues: CASSLKLAGGGGEQYF. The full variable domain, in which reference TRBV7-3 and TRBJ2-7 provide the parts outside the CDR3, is GAGVSQTPSNKVTEKGKYVELRCDPISGHTALYWYRQSLGQGPEFLIYFQGTGAADDSGLPNDRFFAVRPEGSVSTLKIQRTERGDSAVYLCASSLKLAGGGGEQYFGPGTRLTVT.

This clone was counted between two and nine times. This CDR3 reads CASADSLGEKLFF. The CDR3, as DNA: TGTGCCAGCGCGGACAGTCTGGGTGAAAAACTGTTTTTT. The chain joins TRBV6-5 to TRBJ1-4, with a tentative D call TRBD1 (6 bases). Per the germline V gene, CDR1 is MNHEY and CDR2 is SVGAGI. This CDR3 spans 13 amino acids. Trimming stripped 8 bases from V and 7 bases from J, with 14 bases between.

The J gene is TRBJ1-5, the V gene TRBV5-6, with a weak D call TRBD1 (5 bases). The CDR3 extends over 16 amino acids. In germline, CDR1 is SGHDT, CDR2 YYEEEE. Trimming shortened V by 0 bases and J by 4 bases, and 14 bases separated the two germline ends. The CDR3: CASSLGGTGGNQPQHF. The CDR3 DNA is TGTGCCAGCAGCTTGGGGGGCACGGGTGGGAATCAGCCCCAGCATTTT. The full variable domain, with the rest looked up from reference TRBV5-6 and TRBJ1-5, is DAGVTQSPTHLIKTRGQQVTLRCSPKSGHDTVSWYQQALGQGPQFIFQYYEEEERQRGNFPDRFSGHQFPNYSSELNVNALLLGDSALYLCASSLGGTGGNQPQHFGDGTRLSIL.

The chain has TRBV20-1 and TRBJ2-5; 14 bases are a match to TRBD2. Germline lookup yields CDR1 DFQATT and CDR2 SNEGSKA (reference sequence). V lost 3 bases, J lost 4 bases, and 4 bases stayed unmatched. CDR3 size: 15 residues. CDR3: CSASSGLAGVETQYF. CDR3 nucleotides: TGCAGTGCTAGTTCGGGACTAGCGGGGGTAGAGACCCAGTACTTC.

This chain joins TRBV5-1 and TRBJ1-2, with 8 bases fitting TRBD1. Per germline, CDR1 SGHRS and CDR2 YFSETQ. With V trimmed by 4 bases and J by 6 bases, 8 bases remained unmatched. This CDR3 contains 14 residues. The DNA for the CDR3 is TGCGCCAGCAGCCTGGGGCAGGGGGCGAATGGCTACACCTTC. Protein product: CASSLGQGANGYTF. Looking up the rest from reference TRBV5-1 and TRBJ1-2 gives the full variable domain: KAGVTQTPRYLIKTRGQQVTLSCSPISGHRSVSWYQQTPGQGLQFLFEYFSETQRNKGNFPGRFSGRQFSNSRSEMNVSTLELGDSALYLCASSLGQGANGYTFGSGTRLTVV.

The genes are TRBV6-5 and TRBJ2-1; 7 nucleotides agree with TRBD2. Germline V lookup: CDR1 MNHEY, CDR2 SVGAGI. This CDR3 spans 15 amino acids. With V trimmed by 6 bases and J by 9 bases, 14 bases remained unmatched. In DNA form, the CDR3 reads TGTGCCAGCAGCGTAAGACTAGCTGCGATCGGTGAGCAGTTCTTC. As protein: CASSVRLAAIGEQFF.

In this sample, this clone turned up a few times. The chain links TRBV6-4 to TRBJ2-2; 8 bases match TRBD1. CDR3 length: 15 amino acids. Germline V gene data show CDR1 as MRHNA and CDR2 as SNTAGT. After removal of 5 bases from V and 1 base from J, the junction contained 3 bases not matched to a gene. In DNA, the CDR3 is TGTGCCAGCAGTCAGACAGGGGTGAACACCGGGGAGCTGTTTTTT. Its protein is CASSQTGVNTGELFF.

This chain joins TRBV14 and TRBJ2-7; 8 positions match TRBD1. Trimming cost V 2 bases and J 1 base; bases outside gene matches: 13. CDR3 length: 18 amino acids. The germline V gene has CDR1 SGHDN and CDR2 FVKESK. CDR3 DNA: TGTGCCAGCAGCCAAATTCCAGTAGTGACAGGGGATTCCTACGAGCAGTACTTC. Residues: CASSQIPVVTGDSYEQYF.